Below are 18 T cell receptor beta chains sequenced from a single sample in a study of T-cell reconstitution after alpha-beta-depleted transplantation in children. The library targeted TCRbeta and was prepared with unique molecular identifiers. TCRdb reprocessed the PCR reads with MiXCR, giving one entry per CDR3 protein. Of hundreds of thousands of distinct CDR3 sequences listed, less than 15% were seen once; the top ten hold roughly 0.84%. The specimen was PBMCs, collected before TCRalphabeta/CD19-depleted stem cell transplant. The receptors derive from a girl aged 2 to 9 with congenital amegakaryocytic thrombocytopenia, due to receive a stem cell transplant.

This rearrangement joins TRBV20-1 to TRBJ2-1, with 8 nucleotides matching TRBD2. This CDR3 is built from 17 residues. V trimming: 0 bases; J trimming: 2 bases; junction bases outside the gene matches: 9. Germline CDR1 is DFQATT and CDR2 is SNEGSKA (reference sequence). The CDR3, as DNA: TGCAGTGCTAGAGATGGCCGACGGGGGGGACCCTACAATGAGCAGTTCTTC. This translates into CSARDGRRGGPYNEQFF.

In its sample, this clonotype was seen many times. This chain links TRBV20-1 with TRBJ1-5; the D gene is possibly TRBD1 (6 bases). Germline V CDR1 and CDR2: DFQATT, SNEGSKA (reference sequence). This CDR3 is 11 amino acids long. The V end lost 3 bases, the J end lost 7 bases, and 7 bases lay between the germline ends. The DNA of the CDR3 is TGCAGTGCTAGTCAGGGGCAGCCCCAGCATTTT. It yields the protein CSASQGQPQHF.

In this sample, this clonotype turned up many times. The chain employs TRBV10-3 and TRBJ2-7; D is tentatively TRBD1 or TRBD2 (6 bases each). Trimming stripped 0 bases from V and 12 bases from J, with 15 bases between. This CDR3 region has 13 residues. Looked up from germline, CDR1 is ENHRY and CDR2 is SYGVKD. DNA of the CDR3: TGTGCCATCAGTGAGTCGGAGAGGGGGGATCCGTACTTC. As protein: CAISESERGDPYF.

V usage is TRBV5-1 and J usage is TRBJ2-1; 7 bases agree with TRBD1. Germline-derived CDR1 and CDR2 are SGHRS and YFSETQ. Unmatched junction bases numbered 7, after V lost 2 bases and J lost 8 bases. The length of the CDR3 is 14 residues. CDR3 protein: CASSFRQGFDEQFF. The CDR3 region has the DNA TGCGCCAGCAGCTTCAGACAGGGTTTCGATGAGCAGTTCTTC.

In its sample, this clonotype was seen a few times. V gene TRBV3-1 combines with J gene TRBJ2-5; D is possibly TRBD1 (6 bases). Trimming cost V 3 bases and J 4 bases, with 15 bases left between them. There are 15 residues in the CDR3. Germline V gene lookup returns CDR1 LGHDT and CDR2 YNNKEL (reference sequence). The CDR3 coding sequence is TGTGCCAGCAGCCACACAACAGGGTCGGGAGAGACCCAGTACTTC. It codes for CASSHTTGSGETQYF.

In this sample, this clonotype turned up a few times. The rearrangement links TRBV12-3 or TRBV12-4 to TRBJ2-1; 9 bases match TRBD2. Losses at the gene ends were 6 bases for V and 2 bases for J; bases not matched to a gene: 8. CDR3 length: 16 amino acids. This CDR3 reads CASRPFSGSPYNEQFF. Written as DNA, the CDR3 is TGTGCCAGCAGACCCTTTAGCGGGAGCCCCTACAATGAGCAGTTCTTC.

This clonotype was seen at least ten times. The chain joins TRBV27 to TRBJ2-3; D gene ambiguous. Germline CDR1 reads MNHEY; CDR2 reads SMNVEV (reference sequence). The CDR3 covers 15 residues. Trimming took off 6 bases at V and 0 bases at J, with 13 bases between the two ends. CDR3 amino acids: CASRGIPASTDTQYF. CDR3 bases: TGTGCCAGCAGAGGGATTCCTGCTAGCACAGATACGCAGTATTTT.

On this clonotype: A much more abundant neighbour one base away suggests this may be a read error. This rearrangement joins TRBV12-3 or TRBV12-4 to TRBJ1-5, with D unresolved. The CDR3 totals 14 residues. The CDR3 region is CTSTTLGVGQPQHF. The CDR3 nucleotides are TGTACCAGCACCACACTGGGTGTAGGTCAGCCCCAGCATTTT.

This clonotype has at least ten counts. The chain carries TRBV20-1 and TRBJ2-3; D tentatively fits TRBD1 or TRBD2 (5 bases each). The CDR3 contains 16 residues. V dropped 3 bases and J dropped 2 bases, with 18 bases sitting between them. From germline, CDR1 is DFQATT and CDR2 SNEGSKA (reference sequence). Written as DNA, the CDR3 is TGCAGTGCTAGCCTATTGGGGAGAGGGGTCACAGATACGCAGTATTTT. Translated: CSASLLGRGVTDTQYF.

This clonotype turned up a few times. The chain carries TRBV5-1 and TRBJ2-7, with D possibly called TRBD1 or TRBD2 (5 bases each). Germline CDR1 SGHRS, CDR2 YFSETQ. The V end lost 2 bases, the J end lost 10 bases, and 22 bases lay between the germline ends. There are 15 residues in the CDR3. Here the CDR3 DNA reads TGCGCCAGCAGCTTTAGTGGGCCGGGACCGATGATTCAGTACTTC. Its protein product is CASSFSGPGPMIQYF.

Only a few counts were recorded for this clonotype. This chain joins TRBV29-1 and TRBJ2-2; 11 nucleotides agree with TRBD1. Germline CDR1 and CDR2: SQVTM and ANQGSEA. The CDR3 runs 16 residues. V shed 4 bases, J shed 7 bases, and the junction held 11 bases outside the gene matches. CDR3 sequence: CSVVVGQGAESGELFF. The CDR3 DNA is TGCAGCGTTGTCGTAGGACAGGGGGCCGAAAGCGGGGAGCTGTTTTTT.

This chain links TRBV20-1 with TRBJ2-1; the D is unclear. The CDR3 covers 12 residues. Germline assignment: CDR1 DFQATT and CDR2 SNEGSKA (reference sequence). With 3 bases removed from V and 6 bases from J, the gap between germline ends came to 9 bases. The CDR3 spells CSARIQVNEQFF. CDR3 in DNA: TGCAGTGCTAGGATCCAGGTCAATGAGCAGTTCTTC.

There are many counts of this clonotype. The rearrangement joins TRBV5-4 to TRBJ2-2; D is uncertain. Germline V lookup: CDR1 SGHNT, CDR2 YYREEE (reference sequence). V was trimmed by 3 bases and J by 5 bases, leaving 8 bases between them. This CDR3 contains 13 residues. CDR3 sequence (DNA): TGTGCCAGCAGCTACGGGCGAACCGGGGAGCTGTTTTTT. Amino acid sequence: CASSYGRTGELFF.

Many counts were recorded for this clonotype. The V gene is TRBV20-1, the J gene TRBJ2-7, with 12 bases identical to TRBD2. Germline loops: CDR1 DFQATT, CDR2 SNEGSKA (reference sequence). The CDR3 loop spans 15 amino acids. The V segment lost 2 bases and the J segment 2 bases; nucleotides outside the gene matches: 4. Here the CDR3 reads CSARRLAGGPYEQYF. CDR3 bases: TGCAGTGCTAGAAGGCTAGCGGGAGGGCCCTACGAGCAGTACTTC.

V gene TRBV18 combines with J gene TRBJ2-7; 9 positions agree with TRBD1. The V segment lost 6 bases and the J segment 3 bases; nucleotides outside the gene matches: 9. The CDR3 covers 15 residues. Germline loops: CDR1 KGHSH, CDR2 LQKENI. This chain's CDR3 is CASSRGGTGLYEQYF. The CDR3 nucleotides read TGTGCCAGCTCCCGGGGCGGGACAGGGCTCTACGAGCAGTACTTC.

In this sample, this clonotype turned up a few times. The chain is built from TRBV7-2 and TRBJ2-7; 8 nucleotides match TRBD1. Germline CDR1 reads SGHTA; CDR2 reads FQGNSA. CDR3 length equals 13 residues. V gave up 6 bases and J gave up 5 bases; unmatched junction bases: 6. The CDR3 spells CASRRTGSNEQYF. The CDR3 region has the DNA TGTGCCAGCAGAAGGACAGGGTCGAACGAGCAGTACTTC. The variable domain in full, completed from reference TRBV7-2 and TRBJ2-7, reads GAGVSQSPSNKVTEKGKDVELRCDPISGHTALYWYRQSLGQGLEFLIYFQGNSAPDKSGLPSDRFSAERTGGSVSTLTIQRTQQEDSAVYLCASRRTGSNEQYFGPGTRLTVT.

This clonotype was observed at least ten times. The CDR3 reads CSAYFRNEQFF. The DNA for the CDR3 is TGCAGTGCTTACTTTCGGAATGAGCAGTTCTTC. The chain carries TRBV20-1 and TRBJ2-1; D remains ambiguous. V lost 5 bases, J lost 7 bases, and 9 bases lay in between. Looked up from germline, CDR1 is DFQATT and CDR2 is SNEGSKA (reference sequence). This CDR3 contains 11 residues.

This clonotype occurred many times. The J gene is TRBJ2-7, the V gene TRBV5-1; no reliable D call. The CDR3 runs 14 residues. Germline V CDR1 and CDR2: SGHRS, YFSETQ. V lost 5 bases, J lost 2 bases, and 14 bases lay in between. CDR3: CASSDLPGPYEQYF. The CDR3 bases are TGCGCCAGCAGTGACTTACCTGGCCCCTACGAGCAGTACTTC.